This is a list of T cell receptor beta chains from one sample in a study of radiation and T cells in renal cell carcinoma. Sequencing used immunoSEQ multiplex PCR; TCRdb keeps in-frame clones, though not all of them. The table lists some 81,000 clones, 80% to 90% of them singletons, with nearly 6% in the top ten. The material sequenced was blood, taken from a patient whose treatment included radiotherapy and nephrectomy. The receptors shown here come from a woman aged 70-85 years with renal cell carcinoma. The CDR3 runs from the conserved cysteine through the conserved F or W. A D gene is named only where the DNA matches it firmly. Rows may omit the clone size; those that give it use once, few, many or a size class.

clone size	D gene	J gene	V gene	CDR3 protein	CDR3 DNA
.	.	TRBJ1-1	TRBV4-2	CASSQDGRNTEAFF	TGTGCCAGCAGCCAAGACGGCCGGAACACTGAAGCTTTCTTT
.	.	TRBJ2-7	TRBV5-1	CASSSTVSYEQYF	TGCGCCAGCAGCTCGACGGTCTCCTACGAGCAGTACTTC
.	TRBD1	TRBJ2-1	TRBV11-2	CASVTGTGSTNEQFF	TGTGCCAGTGTAACCGGGACAGGGTCTACGAATGAGCAGTTCTTC
.	TRBD2	TRBJ2-5	TRBV7-9	CASSFRTSGGPGTQYF	TGTGCCAGCAGCTTTCGGACTAGCGGGGGGCCGGGGACCCAGTACTTC
few	.	TRBJ2-2	TRBV5-4	CASSSGTMRTGELFF	TGTGCCAGCAGCTCCGGGACAATGAGGACCGGGGAGCTGTTTTTT
.	.	TRBJ2-5	TRBV20-1	CSARGETQYF	TGCAGTGCTAGGGGGGAGACCCAGTACTTC
few	.	TRBJ1-1	TRBV29-1	CSTRKTGNTEAFF	TGCAGCACACGAAAGACAGGGAACACTGAAGCTTTCTTT
.	.	TRBJ2-7	TRBV30	CAWSVLPGGGSEQYF	TGTGCCTGGAGTGTACTTCCGGGTGGGGGTAGCGAGCAGTACTTC
.	.	TRBJ1-6	TRBV6-1	CASSDLTSYNSPLHF	TGTGCCAGCAGTGACTTAACCTCCTATAATTCACCCCTCCACTTT
.	.	TRBJ2-4	TRBV5-6	CASSLEGRAKNIQYF	TGTGCCAGCAGCTTGGAAGGGCGAGCCAAAAACATTCAGTACTTC
.	.	TRBJ2-5	TRBV5-1	CASSLTEETQYF	TGCGCCAGCAGCTTGACTGAAGAGACCCAGTACTTC
.	.	TRBJ1-5	TRBV2	CASSESSYSNQPQHF	TGTGCCAGCAGTGAAAGCTCTTATAGCAATCAGCCCCAGCATTTT
once	TRBD1	TRBJ1-5	TRBV18	CASSGTGGNQPQHF	TGTGCCAGCTCGGGGACAGGGGGCAATCAGCCCCAGCATTTT
.	.	TRBJ1-2	TRBV10-3	CAISTLTTDGYTF	TGTGCCATCAGTACTCTTACTACAGATGGCTACACCTTC
.	.	TRBJ2-1	TRBV19	CATQRGFTYNEQFF	TGTGCCACCCAGAGAGGATTTACCTACAATGAGCAGTTCTTC
.	TRBD2	TRBJ2-2	TRBV10-3	CAISEPGPAGGSRANTGELFF	TGTGCCATCAGTGAACCCGGCCCCGCGGGGGGGTCCCGAGCGAACACCGGGGAGCTGTTTTTT
.	TRBD2	TRBJ2-1	TRBV27	CASSVTSGGKQFF	TGTGCCAGCAGTGTAACTAGCGGGGGTAAGCAGTTCTTC
.	.	TRBJ1-5	TRBV7-7	CASSLGGCNQPQHF	TGTGCTAGCAGCTTAGGGGGGTGCAATCAGCCCCAGCATTTT
.	.	TRBJ1-5	TRBV27	CASRQHSGQPQHF	TGTGCCAGCAGACAACATAGTGGTCAGCCCCAGCATTTT
.	.	TRBJ1-6	TRBV7-3	CASSLTGTDNSPLHF	TGTGCCAGCAGCTTAACGGGGACCGATAATTCACCCCTCCACTTT
.	TRBD2	TRBJ2-3	TRBV4-1	CASSQDGGLAEFTDTQYF	TGCGCCAGCAGCCAAGATGGGGGACTAGCGGAATTCACAGATACGCAGTATTTT
few	.	TRBJ1-5	TRBV14	CASSPSKDQPQHF	TGTGCCAGCAGCCCCTCCAAGGATCAGCCCCAGCATTTT
.	.	TRBJ1-6	TRBV19	CASSIDRLPYNSPLHF	TGTGCCAGTAGTATTGATAGACTACCCTATAATTCACCCCTCCACTTT
once	.	TRBJ2-1	TRBV19	CASSIDPRGRSYNEQFF	TGTGCCAGTAGTATAGATCCGCGGGGGCGATCCTACAATGAGCAGTTCTTC
.	TRBD2	TRBJ2-3	TRBV7-2	CASSLAPGLPRDTQYF	TGTGCCAGCAGCTTAGCCCCGGGACTACCAAGAGATACGCAGTATTTT
.	TRBD1	TRBJ2-1	TRBV4-2	CASSQDGDSDNEQFF	TGTGCCAGCAGCCAAGATGGGGACAGTGACAATGAGCAGTTCTTC
.	TRBD2	TRBJ2-2	TRBV5-6	CASSLAGGYPTGELFF	TGTGCCAGCAGCTTAGCGGGGGGTTACCCCACCGGGGAGCTGTTTTTT
.	TRBD2	TRBJ2-3	TRBV7-9	CASSLIGSGGPTDTQYF	TGTGCCAGCAGCTTGATAGGTAGCGGGGGGCCCACAGATACGCAGTATTTT
.	.	TRBJ1-4	TRBV6-1	CASSEKSQGWDEKLFF	TGTGCCAGCAGTGAAAAATCGCAGGGATGGGATGAAAAACTGTTTTTT
once	TRBD1	TRBJ1-1	TRBV28	CASSLGQGAHSVTEAFF	TGTGCCAGCAGTCTAGGACAGGGGGCTCATTCGGTCACTGAAGCTTTCTTT
.	.	TRBJ1-1	TRBV5-1	CASSHGIQAGTEAFF	TGCGCCAGCAGCCACGGGATTCAGGCGGGCACTGAAGCTTTCTTT
.	.	TRBJ2-1	TRBV7-9	CASSPNHGREQFF	TGTGCCAGCAGCCCCAACCATGGGCGAGAGCAGTTCTTC
.	TRBD1	TRBJ1-5	TRBV5-6	CASSSGTGTYQPQHF	TGTGCCAGCAGCTCCGGGACAGGAACTTATCAGCCCCAGCATTTT
.	.	TRBJ2-7	TRBV7-2	CASSPLRGAEQYF	TGTGCCAGCAGCCCCCTAAGGGGTGCCGAGCAGTACTTC
once	TRBD1	TRBJ2-2	TRBV7-3	CASSPTNSGTGAGELFF	TGTGCCAGCAGCCCGACTAACTCCGGGACAGGGGCCGGGGAGCTGTTTTTT
.	.	TRBJ2-1	TRBV10-1	CASRRAGYYNEQFF	TGCGCCAGCAGGAGGGCAGGGTACTACAATGAGCAGTTCTTC
.	.	TRBJ2-1	TRBV27	CASKGPYNEQFF	TGTGCCAGCAAGGGGCCTTACAATGAGCAGTTCTTC
.	.	TRBJ1-1	TRBV7-2	CASSRDYAVNTEAFF	TGTGCCAGCAGCCGAGACTACGCCGTGAACACTGAAGCTTTCTTT
.	TRBD1	TRBJ1-2	TRBV29-1	CSVEGTGLGYTF	TGCAGCGTTGAAGGGACAGGGCTAGGCTACACCTTC
.	TRBD1	TRBJ1-5	TRBV15	CATTGTGANQPQHF	TGTGCCACCACGGGGACAGGGGCGAATCAGCCCCAGCATTTT
.	TRBD1	TRBJ1-1	TRBV9	CASSADRGKALNTEAFF	TGTGCCAGCAGCGCCGACAGGGGGAAGGCTTTGAACACTGAAGCTTTCTTT
.	TRBD1	TRBJ1-1	TRBV19	CASGTGRMVPEAFF	TGTGCCAGTGGGACAGGACGGATGGTCCCTGAAGCTTTCTTT
.	TRBD1	TRBJ1-3	TRBV14	CASSHGQANTIYF	TGTGCCAGCAGCCACGGACAGGCAAACACCATATATTTT
.	.	TRBJ2-3	TRBV9	CASSVDAGITDTQYF	TGTGCCAGCAGCGTAGATGCGGGCATCACAGATACGCAGTATTTT
.	TRBD1	TRBJ1-5	TRBV6-5	CASSDRGHQPQHF	TGTGCCAGCAGTGACAGGGGCCATCAGCCCCAGCATTTT
.	.	TRBJ1-2	TRBV7-8	CASSSLVDSPTNYGYTF	TGTGCCAGCAGCTCCCTTGTGGACAGCCCCACTAACTATGGCTACACCTTC
.	TRBD2	TRBJ2-5	TRBV7-9	CASSLATGRAQYF	TGTGCCAGCAGCTTAGCCACCGGGAGGGCCCAGTACTTC
.	.	TRBJ1-4	TRBV30	CAWSAAARQEKLFF	TGTGCCTGGAGCGCCGCAGCGCGTCAGGAAAAACTGTTTTTT
once	.	TRBJ1-1	TRBV5-1	CASSSQGARAEAFF	TGCGCCAGCAGCTCCCAAGGGGCAAGGGCTGAAGCTTTCTTT
.	.	TRBJ1-1	TRBV5-4	CASSPPKGSSTEAFF	TGTGCCAGCAGCCCGCCTAAGGGATCGTCCACTGAAGCTTTCTTT
.	.	TRBJ1-2	TRBV6-5	CASSPRDINNYGYTF	TGTGCCAGCAGTCCCCGGGACATCAATAACTATGGCTACACCTTC
.	.	TRBJ1-4	TRBV6-1	CASSDGREKLFF	TGTGCCAGCAGTGATGGGAGGGAAAAACTGTTTTTT
.	.	TRBJ2-5	TRBV11-2	CASTLGTLGVETQYF	TGTGCCAGCACCTTGGGGACGCTTGGTGTGGAGACCCAGTACTTC
.	TRBD1	TRBJ1-2	TRBV29-1	CSARDRANYGYTF	TGCAGCGCCCGAGACAGGGCTAACTATGGCTACACCTTC
few	.	TRBJ1-2	TRBV9	CASSTQLGSRYGYTF	TGTGCCAGCAGCACCCAGCTGGGGTCCCGCTATGGCTACACCTTC
.	.	TRBJ1-6	TRBV7-6	CASSLDPPLSSYNSPLHF	TGTGCCAGCAGCTTAGACCCTCCCCTTAGCTCCTATAATTCACCCCTCCACTTT
.	TRBD1	TRBJ1-3	TRBV11-2	CASSSDRVGNTIYF	TGTGCCAGCAGCTCGGACAGGGTCGGAAACACCATATATTTT
.	.	TRBJ2-6	TRBV7-3	CASSSQSSGANVLTF	TGTGCCAGCAGCTCTCAGTCCTCTGGGGCCAACGTCCTGACTTTC
.	.	TRBJ1-1	TRBV2	CASSEATAEAFF	TGTGCCAGCAGTGAGGCGACAGCTGAAGCTTTCTTT
.	TRBD2	TRBJ2-3	TRBV6-6	CASNLAGGTDTQYF	TGTGCCAGCAATCTAGCGGGGGGGACAGATACGCAGTATTTT